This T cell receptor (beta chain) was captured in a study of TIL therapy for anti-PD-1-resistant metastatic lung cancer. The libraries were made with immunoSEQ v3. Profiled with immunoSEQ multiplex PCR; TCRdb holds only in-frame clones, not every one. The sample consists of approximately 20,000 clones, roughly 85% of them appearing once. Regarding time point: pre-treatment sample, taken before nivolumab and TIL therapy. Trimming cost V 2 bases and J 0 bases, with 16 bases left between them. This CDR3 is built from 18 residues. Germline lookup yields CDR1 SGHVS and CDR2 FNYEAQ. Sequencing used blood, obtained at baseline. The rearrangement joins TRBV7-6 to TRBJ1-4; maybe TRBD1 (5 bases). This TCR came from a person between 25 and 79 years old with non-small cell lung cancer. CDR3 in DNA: TGTGCCAGCAGCTTACTCCGACAGAGGAGTGCAACTAATGAAAAACTGTTTTTT. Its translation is CASSLLRQRSATNEKLFF.